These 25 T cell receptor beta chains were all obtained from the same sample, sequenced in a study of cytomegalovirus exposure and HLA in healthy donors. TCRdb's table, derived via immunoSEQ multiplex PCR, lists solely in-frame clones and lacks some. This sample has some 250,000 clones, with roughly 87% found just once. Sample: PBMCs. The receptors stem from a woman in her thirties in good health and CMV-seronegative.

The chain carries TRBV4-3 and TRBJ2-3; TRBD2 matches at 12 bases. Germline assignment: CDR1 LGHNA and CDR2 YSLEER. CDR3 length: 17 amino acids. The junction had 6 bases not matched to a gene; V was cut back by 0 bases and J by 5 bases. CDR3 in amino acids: CASSQDLAGGPKDTQYF. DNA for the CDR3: TGCGCCAGCAGCCAAGATCTAGCGGGAGGGCCCAAAGATACGCAGTATTTT.

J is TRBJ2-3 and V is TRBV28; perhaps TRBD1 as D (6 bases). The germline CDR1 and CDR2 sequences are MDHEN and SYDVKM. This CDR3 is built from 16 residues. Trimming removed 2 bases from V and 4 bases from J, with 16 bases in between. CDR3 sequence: CASSLAGQRVPDTQYF. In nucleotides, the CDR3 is TGTGCCAGCAGTTTAGCCGGACAGAGGGTCCCAGATACGCAGTATTTT. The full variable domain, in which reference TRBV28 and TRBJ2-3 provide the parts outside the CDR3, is DVKVTQSSRYLVKRTGEKVFLECVQDMDHENMFWYRQDPGLGLRLIYFSYDVKMKEKGDIPEGYSVSREKKERFSLILESASTNQTSMYLCASSLAGQRVPDTQYFGPGTRLTVL.

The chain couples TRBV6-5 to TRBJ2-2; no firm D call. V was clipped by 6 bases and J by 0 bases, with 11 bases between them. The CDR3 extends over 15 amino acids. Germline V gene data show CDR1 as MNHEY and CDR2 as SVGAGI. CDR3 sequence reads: CASSPRATNTGELFF. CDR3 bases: TGTGCCAGCAGCCCAAGGGCCACGAACACCGGGGAGCTGTTTTTT.

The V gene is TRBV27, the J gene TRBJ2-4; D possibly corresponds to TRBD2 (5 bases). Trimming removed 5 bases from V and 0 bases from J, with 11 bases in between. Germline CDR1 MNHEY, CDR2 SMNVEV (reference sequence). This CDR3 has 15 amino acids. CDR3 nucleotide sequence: TGTGCCAGCAGTAAGGACTTCCTAGCCAAAAACATTCAGTACTTC. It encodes CASSKDFLAKNIQYF.

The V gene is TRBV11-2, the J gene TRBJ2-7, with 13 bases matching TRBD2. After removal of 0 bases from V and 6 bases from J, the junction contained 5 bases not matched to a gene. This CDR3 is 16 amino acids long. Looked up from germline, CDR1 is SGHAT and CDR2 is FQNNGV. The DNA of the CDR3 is TGTGCCAGCAGCTTAGATGGACTAGCGGGAGCGTCCGAGCAGTACTTC. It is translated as CASSLDGLAGASEQYF.

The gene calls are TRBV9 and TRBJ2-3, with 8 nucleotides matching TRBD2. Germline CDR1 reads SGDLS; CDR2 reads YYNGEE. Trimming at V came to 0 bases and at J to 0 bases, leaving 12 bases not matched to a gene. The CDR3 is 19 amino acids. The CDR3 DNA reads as TGTGCCAGCAGCGTAGATTTAGGGCTAGCGGGCCCTAGCACAGATACGCAGTATTTT. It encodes CASSVDLGLAGPSTDTQYF.

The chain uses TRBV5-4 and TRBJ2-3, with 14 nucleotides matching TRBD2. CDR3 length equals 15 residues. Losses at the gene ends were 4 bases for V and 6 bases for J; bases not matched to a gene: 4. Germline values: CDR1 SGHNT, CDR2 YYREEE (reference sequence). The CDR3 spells CASSLGLAGADTQYF. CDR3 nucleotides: TGTGCCAGCAGCCTGGGACTAGCGGGAGCCGATACGCAGTATTTT.

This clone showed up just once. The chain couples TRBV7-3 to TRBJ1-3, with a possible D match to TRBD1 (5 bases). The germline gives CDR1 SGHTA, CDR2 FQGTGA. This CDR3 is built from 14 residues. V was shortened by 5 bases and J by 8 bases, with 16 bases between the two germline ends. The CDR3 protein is CASSRVGGGDTIYF. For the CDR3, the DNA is TGTGCCAGCAGCCGGGTGGGCGGGGGTGACACCATATATTTT.

The CDR3 sequence: CASSLTGLSTDTQYF. For the CDR3, the DNA is TGTGCCAGCAGCCTGACAGGGCTAAGCACAGATACGCAGTATTTT. The chain employs TRBV2 and TRBJ2-3; 7 nucleotides agree with TRBD1. The CDR3 has 15 residues. Trimming removed 6 bases from V and 0 bases from J; junction bases left unmatched: 6. CDR1 is SNHLY, CDR2 FYNNEI, per germline. The whole variable domain, remainder taken from reference TRBV2 and TRBJ2-3, is EPEVTQTPSHQVTQMGQEVILRCVPISNHLYFYWYRQILGQKVEFLVSFYNNEISEKSEIFDDQFSVERPDGSNFTLKIRSTKLEDSAMYFCASSLTGLSTDTQYFGPGTRLTVL.

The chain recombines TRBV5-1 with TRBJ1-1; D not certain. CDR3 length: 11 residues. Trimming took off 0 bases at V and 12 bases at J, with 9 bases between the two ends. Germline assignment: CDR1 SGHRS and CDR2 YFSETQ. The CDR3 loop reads CASSLAKETFF. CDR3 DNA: TGCGCCAGCAGCTTGGCCAAGGAAACTTTCTTT.

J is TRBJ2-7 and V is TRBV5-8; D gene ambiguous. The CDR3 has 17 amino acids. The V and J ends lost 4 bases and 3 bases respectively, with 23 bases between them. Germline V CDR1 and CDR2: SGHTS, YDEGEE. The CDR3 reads CASSTPSLGVGNYEQYF. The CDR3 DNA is TGTGCCAGCAGCACTCCCTCGCTAGGTGTGGGCAACTACGAGCAGTACTTC.

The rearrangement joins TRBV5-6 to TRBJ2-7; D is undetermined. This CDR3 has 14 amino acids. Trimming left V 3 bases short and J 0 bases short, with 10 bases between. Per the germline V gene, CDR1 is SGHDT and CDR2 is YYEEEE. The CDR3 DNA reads TGTGCCAGCAGCTCGTCGACGGCCTCCTACGAGCAGTACTTC. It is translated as CASSSSTASYEQYF.

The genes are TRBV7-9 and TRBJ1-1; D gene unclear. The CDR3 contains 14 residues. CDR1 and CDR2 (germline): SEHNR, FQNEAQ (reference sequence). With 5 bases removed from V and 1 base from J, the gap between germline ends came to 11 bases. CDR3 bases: TGTGCCAGCAGCCAGGTTCGGGGGAACACTGAAGCTTTCTTT. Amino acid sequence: CASSQVRGNTEAFF.

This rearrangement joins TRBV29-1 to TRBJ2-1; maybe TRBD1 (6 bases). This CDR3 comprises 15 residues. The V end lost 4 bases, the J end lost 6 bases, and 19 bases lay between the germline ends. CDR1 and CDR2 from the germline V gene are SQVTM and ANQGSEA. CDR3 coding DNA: TGCAGCGTTGCCGTACCCAGGGGCGCGTTCAATGAGCAGTTCTTC. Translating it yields CSVAVPRGAFNEQFF.

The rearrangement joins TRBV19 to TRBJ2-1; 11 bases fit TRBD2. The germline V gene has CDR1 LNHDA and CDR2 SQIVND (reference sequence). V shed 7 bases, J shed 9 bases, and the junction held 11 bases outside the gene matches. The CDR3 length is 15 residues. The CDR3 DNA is TGTGCCAGTATCTCCTTAGCGGGAGGGTCCCTTGAGCAGTTCTTC. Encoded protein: CASISLAGGSLEQFF.

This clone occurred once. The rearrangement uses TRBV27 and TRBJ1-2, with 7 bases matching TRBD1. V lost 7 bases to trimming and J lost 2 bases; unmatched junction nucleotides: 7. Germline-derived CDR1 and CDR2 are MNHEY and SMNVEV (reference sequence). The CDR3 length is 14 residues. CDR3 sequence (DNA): TGTGCCAGCACCCGAATGGGACAGAACTATGGCTACACCTTC. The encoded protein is CASTRMGQNYGYTF.

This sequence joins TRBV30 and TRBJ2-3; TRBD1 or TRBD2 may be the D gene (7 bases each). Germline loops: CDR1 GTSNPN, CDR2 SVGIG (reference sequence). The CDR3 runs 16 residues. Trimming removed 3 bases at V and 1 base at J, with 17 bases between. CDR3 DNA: TGTGCCTGGAGAAGGGAGGGGGCTTTGCGCACAGATACGCAGTATTTT. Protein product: CAWRREGALRTDTQYF. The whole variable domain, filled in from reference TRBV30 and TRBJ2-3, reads SQTIHQWPATLVQPVGSPLSLECTVEGTSNPNLYWYRQAAGRGLQLLFYSVGIGQISSEVPQNLSASRPQDRQFILSSKKLLLSDSGFYLCAWRREGALRTDTQYFGPGTRLTVL.

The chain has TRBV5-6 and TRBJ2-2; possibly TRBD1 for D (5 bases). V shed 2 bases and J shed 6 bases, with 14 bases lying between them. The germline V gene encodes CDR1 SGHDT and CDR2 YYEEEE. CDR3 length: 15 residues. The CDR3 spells CASSLPTQGSGELFF. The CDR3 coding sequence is TGTGCCAGCAGCTTACCCACTCAGGGCTCCGGGGAGCTGTTTTTT.

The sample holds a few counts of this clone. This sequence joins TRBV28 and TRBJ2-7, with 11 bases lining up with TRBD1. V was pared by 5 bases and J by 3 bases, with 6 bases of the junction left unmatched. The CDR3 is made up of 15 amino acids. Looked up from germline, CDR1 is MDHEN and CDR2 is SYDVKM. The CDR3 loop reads CASSPPGQGGYEQYF. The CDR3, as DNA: TGTGCCAGCAGTCCTCCGGGACAGGGGGGCTACGAGCAGTACTTC.

The CDR3 coding sequence is TGTGCCAGCAGCGTAGCTCCTGGCGGGCGGGGCTCCTACAATGAGCAGTTCTTC. This sequence encodes CASSVAPGGRGSYNEQFF. This rearrangement joins TRBV9 to TRBJ2-1; D is perhaps TRBD2 (6 bases). Germline V gene sequence: CDR1 SGDLS, CDR2 YYNGEE. Between the trimmed V and J ends, which lost 0 bases and 0 bases, there was a span of 16 bases. CDR3 length: 18 amino acids.

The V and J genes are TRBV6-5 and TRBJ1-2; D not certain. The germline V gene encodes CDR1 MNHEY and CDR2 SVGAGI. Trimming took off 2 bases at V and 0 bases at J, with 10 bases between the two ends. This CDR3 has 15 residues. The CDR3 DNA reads TGTGCCAGCAGTTACAGACCCGTCTCTAACTATGGCTACACCTTC. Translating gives CASSYRPVSNYGYTF.

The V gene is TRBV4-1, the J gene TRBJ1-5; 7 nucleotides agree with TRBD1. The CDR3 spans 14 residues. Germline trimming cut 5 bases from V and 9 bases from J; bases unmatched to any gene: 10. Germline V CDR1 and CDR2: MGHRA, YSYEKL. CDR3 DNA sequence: TGCGCCAGCAGCGTAAGGACAGGTCCAGGGCCCCAGCATTTT. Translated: CASSVRTGPGPQHF.

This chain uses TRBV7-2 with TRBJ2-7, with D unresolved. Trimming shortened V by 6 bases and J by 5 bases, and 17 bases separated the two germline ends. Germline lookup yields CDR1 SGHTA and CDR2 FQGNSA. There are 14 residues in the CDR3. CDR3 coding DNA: TGTGCCAGCAGGTTAACAGTGACCACAGACGAGCAGTACTTC. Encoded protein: CASRLTVTTDEQYF.

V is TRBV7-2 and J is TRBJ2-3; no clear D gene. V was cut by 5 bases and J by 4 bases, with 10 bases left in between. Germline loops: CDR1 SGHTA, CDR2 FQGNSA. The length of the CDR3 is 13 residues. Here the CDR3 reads CASSPSGSDTQYF. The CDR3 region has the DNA TGTGCCAGCAGCCCCTCGGGTTCAGATACGCAGTATTTT.

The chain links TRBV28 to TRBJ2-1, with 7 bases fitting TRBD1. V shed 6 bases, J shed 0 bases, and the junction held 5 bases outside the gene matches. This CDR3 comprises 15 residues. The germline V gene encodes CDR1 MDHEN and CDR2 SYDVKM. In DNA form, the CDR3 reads TGTGCCAGCAGACTGACAGGGAGCTCCTACAATGAGCAGTTCTTC. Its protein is CASRLTGSSYNEQFF. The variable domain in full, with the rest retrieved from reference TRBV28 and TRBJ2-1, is DVKVTQSSRYLVKRTGEKVFLECVQDMDHENMFWYRQDPGLGLRLIYFSYDVKMKEKGDIPEGYSVSREKKERFSLILESASTNQTSMYLCASRLTGSSYNEQFFGPGTRLTVL.